The source of this T cell receptor beta chain is a study of T cell responses to AZD1222 COVID-19 vaccine. Repertoires were generated with immunoSEQ multiplex PCR, while TCRdb's copy carries only in-frame clones and drops some. The repertoire holds approximately 120,000 clones, with approximately 87% as singletons. CDR3 length: 11 residues. Here the sequenced sample was peripheral blood, taken 28 days after the second AZD1222 dose. This chain uses TRBV21-1 with TRBJ1-5. TRBV21-1 is a documented pseudogene. This receptor was identified in an adult who received the AZD1222 COVID-19 vaccine. CDR3 sequence: CASGINQPQHF. CDR3 nucleotide sequence: TGTGCCAGCGGGATTAATCAGCCCCAGCATTTT.